The rows below give T cell receptor beta chains drawn from one sample of a study of blood T cell repertoires in COVID-19. Profiled with immunoSEQ multiplex PCR; TCRdb holds only in-frame clones, not every one. The sample lists some 250,000 clones; over 65% were seen once. Input material: peripheral blood. The receptor source for this set is an elderly woman with acute or convalescent COVID-19. The CDR3 runs from the conserved cysteine through the conserved F or W. A D gene is named only where the DNA matches it firmly. Expanded clones are given a class, and other clones once, few, many or no size at all.

V gene	J gene	clone size	D gene	CDR3 protein	CDR3 DNA
TRBV11-2	TRBJ2-1	-	TRBD1	CASSLGQGFFNEQFF	TGTGCCAGCAGCTTGGGACAGGGCTTTTTCAATGAGCAGTTCTTC
TRBV2	TRBJ2-7	few	-	CASSLTYEQYF	TGTGCCAGCAGTCTCACTTACGAGCAGTACTTC
TRBV3-1/TRBV3-2	TRBJ2-2	-	-	CASSQDRFGGTGELFF	TGTGCCAGCAGCCAAGACAGGTTTGGAGGCACCGGGGAGCTGTTTTTT
TRBV4-1	TRBJ2-1	-	TRBD2	CASTGLDLYNEQFF	TGCGCCAGCACGGGACTAGACCTTTACAATGAGCAGTTCTTC
TRBV4-1	TRBJ2-5	-	-	CASSQGGWRETQYF	TGCGCCAGCAGCCAAGGGGGCTGGAGAGAGACCCAGTACTTC
TRBV2	TRBJ2-5	once	TRBD2	CASSEAGLAGGMTQYF	TGTGCCAGCAGTGAAGCGGGACTAGCGGGAGGAATGACCCAGTACTTC
TRBV29-1	TRBJ2-1	once	-	CSAGPGVGLREQFF	TGCAGCGCGGGGCCAGGGGTCGGGCTGCGTGAGCAGTTCTTC
TRBV20-1	TRBJ2-7	few	-	CSASKGDSYEQYF	TGCAGTGCTAGTAAGGGGGACTCCTACGAGCAGTACTTC
TRBV19	TRBJ1-5	few	TRBD1	CASSTGQVSNQPQHF	TGTGCCAGTAGTACCGGACAGGTGAGCAATCAGCCCCAGCATTTT
TRBV2	TRBJ1-3	-	TRBD1	CASRGTGGNGNTIYF	TGTGCCAGCAGGGGGACAGGGGGAAATGGAAACACCATATATTTT
TRBV4-1	TRBJ2-4	-	-	CASSQGGVGIQYF	TGCGCCAGCAGCCAAGGAGGTGTGGGCATTCAGTACTTC
TRBV4-1	TRBJ2-3	-	TRBD2	CASSQDGGAADTQYF	TGCGCCAGCAGCCAAGACGGGGGGGCTGCAGATACGCAGTATTTT
TRBV5-1	TRBJ2-3	once	-	CASSLVQDTQYF	TGCGCCAGCAGCTTGGTTCAAGATACGCAGTATTTT
TRBV9	TRBJ1-6	-	-	CASSVTSSYNSPLHF	TGTGCCAGCAGCGTTACGAGCTCCTATAATTCACCCCTCCACTTT
TRBV5-1	TRBJ1-1	-	TRBD1	CASRLGGGSEAFF	TGCGCCAGCAGACTAGGGGGCGGGTCTGAAGCTTTCTTT
TRBV2	TRBJ1-1	once	-	CASRVDRNTEAFF	TGTGCCAGCAGAGTGGACAGGAACACTGAAGCTTTCTTT
TRBV6-5	TRBJ1-6	-	TRBD1	CASSYTDRAESPLHF	TGTGCCAGCAGTTACACGGACAGGGCGGAGTCACCCCTCCACTTT
TRBV5-1	TRBJ2-2	-	-	CASSLDPGVNTGELFF	TGCGCCAGCAGCTTGGACCCAGGGGTGAACACCGGGGAGCTGTTTTTT
TRBV11-2	TRBJ2-7	-	-	CASSLSVGLFHEQYF	TGTGCCAGCAGCTTATCGGTGGGCCTTTTTCACGAGCAGTACTTC
TRBV7-2	TRBJ2-7	-	-	CASSLVSSYEQYF	TGTGCCAGCAGCTTAGTCAGTTCCTACGAGCAGTACTTC
TRBV2	TRBJ1-4	-	TRBD1	CASGIGQELGELFF	TGTGCCAGCGGGATAGGACAGGAACTCGGTGAACTGTTTTTT
TRBV6-5	TRBJ1-1	-	-	CASSSERTEHF	TGTGCCAGCAGTTCAGAACGGACAGAACACTTT
TRBV19	TRBJ2-1	-	TRBD2	CASSPGTSGYEQFF	TGTGCCAGTAGCCCCGGGACTAGCGGGTATGAGCAGTTCTTC
TRBV7-2	TRBJ2-1	-	TRBD2	CASSSIAGISNEQFF	TGTGCCAGCAGCTCGATAGCGGGGATCAGCAATGAGCAGTTCTTC
TRBV19	TRBJ1-1	-	-	CASSLRGGENTEAFF	TGTGCCAGTAGCCTTCGAGGGGGGGAGAACACTGAAGCTTTCTTT
TRBV19	TRBJ1-3	-	TRBD1	CASSAGQGAFAGNTIYF	TGTGCCAGTAGTGCCGGACAGGGGGCGTTTGCTGGAAACACCATATATTTT
TRBV5-1	TRBJ1-1	-	-	CASSLATDGEAFF	TGCGCCAGCAGCTTGGCGACTGACGGGGAGGCTTTCTTT
TRBV2	TRBJ1-1	-	TRBD1	CASIDRDGYTEAFF	TGTGCCAGTATCGACAGGGACGGTTACACTGAAGCTTTCTTT
TRBV5-6	TRBJ2-2	few	-	CASSIYRRAGAYTGELFF	TGTGCCAGCAGTATTTACAGACGGGCAGGGGCCTACACCGGGGAGCTGTTTTTT